The 6 T cell receptor beta chains in this list originate from one sample, sequenced in a study of cytomegalovirus exposure and HLA in healthy donors. PCR employed 60 Vbeta and 13 Jbeta primers. TCRdb's table, derived via immunoSEQ multiplex PCR, lists solely in-frame clones and lacks some. Among about 35,000 clones listed, about 79% were seen once. Sequenced input: PBMCs. The source of these receptors is a woman aged 18-29 years in good health and CMV-seronegative.

This rearrangement joins TRBV28 to TRBJ2-1; possibly TRBD2 for D (7 bases). This CDR3 spans 16 amino acids. Germline CDR1 reads MDHEN; CDR2 reads SYDVKM. V lost 5 bases to trimming and J lost 3 bases, with 17 bases between them. The CDR3 region is CASSEGGGGNYNEQFF. CDR3 nucleotides: TGTGCCAGCAGTGAGGGAGGGGGTGGTAACTACAATGAGCAGTTCTTC.

The CDR3 DNA reads TGTGCCAGCAGCGTGAACACTGAAGCTTTCTTT. Translating gives CASSVNTEAFF. The chain has TRBV28 and TRBJ1-1, with no clear D. The V end lost 6 bases, the J end lost 0 bases, and 2 bases lay between the germline ends. In germline, CDR1 is MDHEN, CDR2 SYDVKM. The CDR3 loop spans 11 amino acids. The entire variable domain, with the rest obtained from reference TRBV28 and TRBJ1-1, is as follows: DVKVTQSSRYLVKRTGEKVFLECVQDMDHENMFWYRQDPGLGLRLIYFSYDVKMKEKGDIPEGYSVSREKKERFSLILESASTNQTSMYLCASSVNTEAFFGQGTRLTVV.

Comments on this clone: A read error may account for a junction end that differs from germline. V gene TRBV11-3 combines with J gene TRBJ2-5, with TRBD2 matching over 7 bases. Germline CDR1 SGHNT, CDR2 YENEEA. This CDR3 has 12 amino acids. The CDR3 spells CASSLAGETQYF. The CDR3 nucleotides are TGTGCCAGCAGTTTAGCGGGAGAGACCCAGTACTTC.

This sequence joins TRBV9 and TRBJ2-2; no clear D. Germline loops: CDR1 SGDLS, CDR2 YYNGEE. Trimming took 0 bases from V and 8 from J, leaving 11 bases between them. The CDR3 has 14 residues. CDR3 nucleotides: TGTGCCAGCAGCGTAGATGCCGAGTGGGGGGAGCTGTTTTTT. Its translation is CASSVDAEWGELFF.

The genes are TRBV4-1 and TRBJ2-1, with D maybe TRBD2 (6 bases). V shed 3 bases and J shed 9 bases, with 15 bases lying between them. This CDR3 contains 14 residues. Germline V gene sequence: CDR1 MGHRA, CDR2 YSYEKL. In DNA, the CDR3 is TGCGCCAGCAGCCACTCCGGGACTCAACGTGAGCAGTTCTTC. Translated, it gives CASSHSGTQREQFF.

The chain joins TRBV9 to TRBJ2-7; 10 bases match TRBD2. The CDR3 consists of 13 residues. Germline assignment: CDR1 SGDLS and CDR2 YYNGEE. With V trimmed by 3 bases and J by 6 bases, 3 bases remained unmatched. CDR3 DNA: TGTGCCAGCAGCGCTAGCGGGAGTGGCGAGCAGTACTTC. Its protein is CASSASGSGEQYF.